This T cell receptor beta chain was sequenced during a study of brain T cells in children with intractable seizures. This table comes from immunoSEQ multiplex PCR, and its TCRdb copy is limited to in-frame clones, with some not included. The sample consists of about 340,000 clones, over 85% of them appearing once. Germline CDR1 SGHNT, CDR2 YENEEA. The CDR3 is 16 amino acids. Trimming removed 8 bases at V and 1 base at J, with 18 bases between. As for time point: blood from clinic visit 5 months post-surgery; TSC patient then seizure free. This sequence joins TRBV11-3 and TRBJ1-5; no firm D call. The source is a boy under two years old with tuberous sclerosis and intractable seizures. The sequencing here drew on peripheral blood, taken 5 to 6 months after surgery. This chain's CDR3 is CASHGGRQASNQPQHF. The CDR3 DNA sequence: TGTGCCAGCCACGGCGGCCGCCAGGCGAGCAATCAGCCCCAGCATTTT.